This TCR beta chain was obtained from a study of blood T cell repertoires in COVID-19 (dated by TCRdb to 2018 to 2021). Concerning the study at large: Samples covering the acute and convalescent phases of COVID-19 were provided by collaborators in the United States, Italy and Spain. Sample metadata almost always included a de-identified subject ID, COVID-19 status, age in years and sex. The repertoires were released in a freely available public database meant as a resource for research on the immune response to SARS-CoV-2. Deeply sampled blood TCRbeta repertoires from subjects exposed to, actively infected with, or recovered from COVID-19 were included in the dataset. Samples came from the ongoing ImmuneRACE study (first 160 participants) plus 1,254 subjects from 6 global collaborators. The prospective study material was composed of cDNA or gDNA derived from T cells, B-cell-depleted T cells, or PBMCs. Where HLA class I and class II types were available, the types were taken from metadata supplied by the sample provider, not from assay-based typing.

Each collaborating institution followed its own protocols to collect whole blood in K2EDTA tubes. For TCRbeta analysis, collaborator samples were shipped as frozen whole blood, as isolated PBMCs, or as DNA extracted from either sample type. Only a few counts were recorded for this clone. Its recognized antigen is unknown. Base qualities are not at hand, and no much larger clone is one base apart. Counted from cysteine to phenylalanine, this CDR3 has 13 amino acids. The CDR3 DNA has 39 bases and is translated from base 1. CDR1 WNHNN and CDR2 SYGVQD are derived from the germline V gene (reference sequence). Germline trimming: 4 bases from V, 7 bases from J; junction bases outside gene matches: 0. TCRbeta CDR3 regions were amplified from genomic DNA by means of the immunoSEQ Assay, a bias-controlled multiplex PCR. The paper's processing steps were these. Within the assay, amplification of reference gene primers was used to estimate how many nucleated cells each sample contained. Sequence reads were collapsed and filtered to measure the absolute abundance of every unique TCRbeta CDR3 rearrangement. Productive Simpson clonality was computed per sample as the square root of Simpson's diversity index over productive rearrangements. TCRdb carries this immuneACCESS record with in-frame sequences only. Its versions omit some clonotypes, under half of them owing to an unresolved V gene in the studies checked, with the rest unexplained. The D gene and trimming were derived from the DNA, and the V and J assignments and clone size from that table. The sample data list around 63,000 clones, and 73% of these were observed just once. The ten largest clones represent around 19% of the sample.

Beyond this particular receptor, the publication reports: The amount of clinical and demographic metadata varied by source and participant and was provided uncurated.

The sequence came from a woman aged 45 to 65 with active or convalescent COVID-19. This sequence uses TRBV10-1 and TRBJ1-6, with 8 bases in between that match TRBD1. The source material was peripheral blood. DNA sequence: TGCGCCAGCAGTGGACAGGGGAATTCACCCCTCCACTTT. It translates as CASSGQGNSPLHF.